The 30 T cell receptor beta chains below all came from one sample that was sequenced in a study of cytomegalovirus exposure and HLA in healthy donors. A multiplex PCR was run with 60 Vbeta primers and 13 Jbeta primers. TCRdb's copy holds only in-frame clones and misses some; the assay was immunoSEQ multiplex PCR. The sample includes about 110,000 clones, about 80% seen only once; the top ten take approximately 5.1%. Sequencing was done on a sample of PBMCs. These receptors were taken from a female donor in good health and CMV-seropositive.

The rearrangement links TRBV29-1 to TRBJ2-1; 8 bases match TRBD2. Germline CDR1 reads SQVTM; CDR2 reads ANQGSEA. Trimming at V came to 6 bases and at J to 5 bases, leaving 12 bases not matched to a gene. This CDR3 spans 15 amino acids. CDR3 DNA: TGCAGCGTCGGGGGGGGTACAGGGAGGGACAATGAGCAGTTCTTC. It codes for CSVGGGTGRDNEQFF.

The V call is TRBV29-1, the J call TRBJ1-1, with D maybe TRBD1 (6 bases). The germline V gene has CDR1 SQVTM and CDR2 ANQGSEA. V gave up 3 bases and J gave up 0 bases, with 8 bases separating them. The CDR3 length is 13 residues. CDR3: CSVEGHLNTEAFF. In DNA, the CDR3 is TGCAGCGTTGAGGGACACTTGAACACTGAAGCTTTCTTT.

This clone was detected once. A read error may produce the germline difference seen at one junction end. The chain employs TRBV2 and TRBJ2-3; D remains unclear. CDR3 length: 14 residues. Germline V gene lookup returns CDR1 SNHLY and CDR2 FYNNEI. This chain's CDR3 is CAGSEGSSTDTQYF. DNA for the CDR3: TGTGCCGGCAGTGAAGGAAGCAGCACAGATACGCAGTATTTT.

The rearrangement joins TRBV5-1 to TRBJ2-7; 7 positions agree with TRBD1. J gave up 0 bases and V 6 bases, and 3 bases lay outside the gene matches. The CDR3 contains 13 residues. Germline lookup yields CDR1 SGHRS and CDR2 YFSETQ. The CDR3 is CASKTGVSYEQYF. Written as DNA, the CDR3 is TGCGCCAGCAAAACAGGGGTCTCCTACGAGCAGTACTTC.

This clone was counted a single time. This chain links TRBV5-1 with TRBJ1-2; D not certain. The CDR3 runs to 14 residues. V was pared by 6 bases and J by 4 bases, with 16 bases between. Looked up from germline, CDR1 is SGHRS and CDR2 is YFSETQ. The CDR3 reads CASTPGPSAYGYTF. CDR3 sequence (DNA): TGCGCCAGCACCCCGGGTCCCTCGGCCTATGGCTACACCTTC.

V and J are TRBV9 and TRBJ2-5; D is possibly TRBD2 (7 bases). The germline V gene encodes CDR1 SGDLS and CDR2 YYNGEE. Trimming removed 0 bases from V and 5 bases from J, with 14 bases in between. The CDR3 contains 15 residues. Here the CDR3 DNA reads TGTGCCAGCAGCGTAGCTACGGGGGGCTCGGAGACCCAGTACTTC. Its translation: CASSVATGGSETQYF.

Written as DNA, the CDR3 is TGCGCCAGCAGCTTGGGAGGGGACTACGAGCAGTACTTC. Its translation: CASSLGGDYEQYF. The chain joins TRBV5-1 to TRBJ2-5; the D call may be TRBD1 or TRBD2 (5 bases each). The end of the DNA is better explained by TRBJ2-7, so the J call may be wrong. This CDR3 region has 13 residues. Germline V gene sequence: CDR1 SGHRS, CDR2 YFSETQ.

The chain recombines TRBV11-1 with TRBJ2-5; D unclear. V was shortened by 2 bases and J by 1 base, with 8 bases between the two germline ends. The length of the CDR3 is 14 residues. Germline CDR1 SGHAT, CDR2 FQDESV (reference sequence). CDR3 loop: CASSLRDRQETQYF. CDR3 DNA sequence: TGTGCCAGCAGCTTAAGAGATCGCCAAGAGACCCAGTACTTC.

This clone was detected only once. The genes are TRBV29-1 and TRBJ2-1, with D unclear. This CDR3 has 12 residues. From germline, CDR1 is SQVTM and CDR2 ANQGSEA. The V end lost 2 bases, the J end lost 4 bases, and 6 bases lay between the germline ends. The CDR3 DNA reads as TGCAGCGTTGAACGGAGATACAATGAGCAGTTCTTC. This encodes CSVERRYNEQFF.

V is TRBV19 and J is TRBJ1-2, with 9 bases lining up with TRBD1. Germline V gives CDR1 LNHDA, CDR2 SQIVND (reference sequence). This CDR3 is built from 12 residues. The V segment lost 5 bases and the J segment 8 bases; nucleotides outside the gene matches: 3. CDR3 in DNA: TGTGCCAGTAGTCCGGACAGGGGCGGCTACACCTTC. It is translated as CASSPDRGGYTF.

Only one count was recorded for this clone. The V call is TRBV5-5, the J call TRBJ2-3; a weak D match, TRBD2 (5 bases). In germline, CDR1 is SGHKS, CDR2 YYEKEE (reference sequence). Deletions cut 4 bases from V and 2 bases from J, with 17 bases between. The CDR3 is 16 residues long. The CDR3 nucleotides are TGTGCCAGCAGCCGTCGAGAACTAGATCCCACAGATACGCAGTATTTT. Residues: CASSRRELDPTDTQYF. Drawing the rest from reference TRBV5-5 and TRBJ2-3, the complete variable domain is DAGVTQSPTHLIKTRGQQVTLRCSPISGHKSVSWYQQVLGQGPQFIFQYYEKEERGRGNFPDRFSARQFPNYSSELNVNALLLGDSALYLCASSRRELDPTDTQYFGPGTRLTVL.

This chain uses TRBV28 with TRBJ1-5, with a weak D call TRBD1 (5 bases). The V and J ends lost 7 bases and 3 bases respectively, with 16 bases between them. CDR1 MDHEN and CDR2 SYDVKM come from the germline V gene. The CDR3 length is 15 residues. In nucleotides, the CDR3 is TGTGCCAGCACCACAGTTTCAGGGTACAATCAGCCCCAGCATTTT. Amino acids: CASTTVSGYNQPQHF.

Here the CDR3 reads CASRLEYLDGKNSPLHF. CDR3 nucleotide sequence: TGTGCAAGTCGCTTAGAATACCTAGACGGCAAGAATTCACCCCTCCACTTT. The V and J genes are TRBV12-2 and TRBJ1-6. TRBV12-2 constitutes a pseudogene. The CDR3 consists of 17 residues.

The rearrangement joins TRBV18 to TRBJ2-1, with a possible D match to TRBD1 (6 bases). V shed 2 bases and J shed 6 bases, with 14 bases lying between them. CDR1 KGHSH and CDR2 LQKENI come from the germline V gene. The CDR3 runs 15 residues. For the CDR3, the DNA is TGTGCCAGCTCACCAGACCTATTACAGGGCAATGAGCAGTTCTTC. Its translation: CASSPDLLQGNEQFF.

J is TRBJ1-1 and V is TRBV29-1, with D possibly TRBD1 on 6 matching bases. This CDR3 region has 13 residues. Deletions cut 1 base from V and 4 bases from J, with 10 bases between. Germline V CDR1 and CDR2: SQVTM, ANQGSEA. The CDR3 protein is CSVEVEQGTEAFF. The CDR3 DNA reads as TGCAGCGTTGAAGTAGAACAGGGCACTGAAGCTTTCTTT.

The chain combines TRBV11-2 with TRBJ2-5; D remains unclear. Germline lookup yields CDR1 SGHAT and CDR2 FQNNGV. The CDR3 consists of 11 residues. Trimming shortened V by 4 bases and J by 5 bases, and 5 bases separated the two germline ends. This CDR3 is CASSSGETQYF. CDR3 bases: TGTGCCAGCAGCTCCGGTGAGACCCAGTACTTC. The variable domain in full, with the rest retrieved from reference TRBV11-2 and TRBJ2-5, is EAGVAQSPRYKIIEKRQSVAFWCNPISGHATLYWYQQILGQGPKLLIQFQNNGVVDDSQLPKDRFSAERLKGVDSTLKIQPAKLEDSAVYLCASSSGETQYFGPGTRLLVL.

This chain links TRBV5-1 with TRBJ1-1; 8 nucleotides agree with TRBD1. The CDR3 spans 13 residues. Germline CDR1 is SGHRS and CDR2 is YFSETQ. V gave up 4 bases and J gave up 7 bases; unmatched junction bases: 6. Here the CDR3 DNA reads TGCGCCAGCAGCCCCGGGACAGGATTTGAAGCTTTCTTT. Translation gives CASSPGTGFEAFF.

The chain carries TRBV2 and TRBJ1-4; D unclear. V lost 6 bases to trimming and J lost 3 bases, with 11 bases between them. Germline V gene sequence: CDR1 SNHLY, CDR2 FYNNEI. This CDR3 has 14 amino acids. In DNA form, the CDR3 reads TGTGCCAGCAGCGAGGTGAGGCCTAATGAAAAACTGTTTTTT. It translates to CASSEVRPNEKLFF.

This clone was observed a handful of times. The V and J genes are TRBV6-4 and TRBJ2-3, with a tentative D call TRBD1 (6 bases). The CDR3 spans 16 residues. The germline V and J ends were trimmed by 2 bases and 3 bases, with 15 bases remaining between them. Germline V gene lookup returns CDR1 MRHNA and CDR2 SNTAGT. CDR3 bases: TGTGCCAGCAGTGACGGGGGCAACTCGGGGACAGATACGCAGTATTTT. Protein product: CASSDGGNSGTDTQYF.

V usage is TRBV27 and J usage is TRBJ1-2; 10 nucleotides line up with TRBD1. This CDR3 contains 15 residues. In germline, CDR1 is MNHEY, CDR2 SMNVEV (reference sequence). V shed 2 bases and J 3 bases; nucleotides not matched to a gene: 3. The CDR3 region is CASSLEGQGHYGYTF. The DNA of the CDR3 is TGTGCCAGCAGTTTAGAGGGACAGGGGCACTATGGCTACACCTTC.

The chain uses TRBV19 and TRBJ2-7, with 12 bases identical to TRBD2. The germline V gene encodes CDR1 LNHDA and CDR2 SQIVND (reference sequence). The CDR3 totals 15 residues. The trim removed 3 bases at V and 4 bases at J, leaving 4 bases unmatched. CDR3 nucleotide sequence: TGTGCCAGTAGTATCCGACTAGCGGGAGTATACGAGCAGTACTTC. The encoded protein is CASSIRLAGVYEQYF.

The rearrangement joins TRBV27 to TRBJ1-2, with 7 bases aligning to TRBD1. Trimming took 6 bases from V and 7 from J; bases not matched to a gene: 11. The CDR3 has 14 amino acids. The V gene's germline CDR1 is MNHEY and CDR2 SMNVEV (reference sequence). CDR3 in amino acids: CASSPNTGEGGYTF. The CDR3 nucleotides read TGTGCCAGCAGCCCGAATACAGGGGAAGGTGGCTACACCTTC.

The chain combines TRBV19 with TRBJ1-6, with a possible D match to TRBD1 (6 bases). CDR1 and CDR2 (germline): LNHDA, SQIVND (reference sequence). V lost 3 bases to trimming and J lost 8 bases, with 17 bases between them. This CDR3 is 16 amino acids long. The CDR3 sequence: CASSIEILRTDSPLHF. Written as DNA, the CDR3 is TGTGCCAGTAGTATCGAAATCCTAAGGACAGATTCACCCCTCCACTTT.

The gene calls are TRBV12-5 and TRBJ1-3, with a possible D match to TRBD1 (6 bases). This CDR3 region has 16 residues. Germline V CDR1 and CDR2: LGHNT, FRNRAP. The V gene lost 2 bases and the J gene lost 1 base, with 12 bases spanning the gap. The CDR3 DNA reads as TGTGCTAGTGGTTTGACTATTACAGGGTCTGGAAACACCATATATTTT. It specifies CASGLTITGSGNTIYF. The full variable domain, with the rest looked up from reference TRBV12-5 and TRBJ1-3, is DARVTQTPRHKVTEMGQEVTMRCQPILGHNTVFWYRQTMMQGLELLAYFRNRAPLDDSGMPKDRFSAEMPDATLATLKIQPSEPRDSAVYFCASGLTITGSGNTIYFGEGSWLTVV.

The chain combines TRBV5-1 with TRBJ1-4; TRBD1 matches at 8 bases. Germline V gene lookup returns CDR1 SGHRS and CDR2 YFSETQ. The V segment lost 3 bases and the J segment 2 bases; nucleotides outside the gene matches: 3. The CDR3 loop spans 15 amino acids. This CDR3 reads CASSSQGGTNEKLFF. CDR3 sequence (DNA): TGCGCCAGCAGCTCACAGGGGGGGACTAATGAAAAACTGTTTTTT.

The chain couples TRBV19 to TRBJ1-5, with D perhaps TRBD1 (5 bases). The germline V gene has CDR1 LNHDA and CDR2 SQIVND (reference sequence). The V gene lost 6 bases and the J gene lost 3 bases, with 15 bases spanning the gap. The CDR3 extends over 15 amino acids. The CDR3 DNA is TGTGCCAGTAGGGGGGGGGAGTTGTACAATCAGCCCCAGCATTTT. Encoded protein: CASRGGELYNQPQHF. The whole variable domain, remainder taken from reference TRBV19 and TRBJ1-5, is DGGITQSPKYLFRKEGQNVTLSCEQNLNHDAMYWYRQDPGQGLRLIYYSQIVNDFQKGDIAEGYSVSREKKESFPLTVTSAQKNPTAFYLCASRGGELYNQPQHFGDGTRLSIL.

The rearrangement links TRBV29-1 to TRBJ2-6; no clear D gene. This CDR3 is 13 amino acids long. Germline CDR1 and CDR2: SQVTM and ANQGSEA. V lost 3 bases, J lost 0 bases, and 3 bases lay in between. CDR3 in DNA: TGCAGCGTTGACCTCTCTGGGGCCAACGTCCTGACTTTC. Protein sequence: CSVDLSGANVLTF.

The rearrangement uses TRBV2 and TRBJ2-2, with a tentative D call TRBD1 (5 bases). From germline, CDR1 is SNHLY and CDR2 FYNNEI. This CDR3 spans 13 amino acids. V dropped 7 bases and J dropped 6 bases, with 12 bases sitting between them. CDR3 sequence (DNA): TGTGCCAGCATAGCAAGGGGCGCCGGGGAGCTGTTTTTT. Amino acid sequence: CASIARGAGELFF.

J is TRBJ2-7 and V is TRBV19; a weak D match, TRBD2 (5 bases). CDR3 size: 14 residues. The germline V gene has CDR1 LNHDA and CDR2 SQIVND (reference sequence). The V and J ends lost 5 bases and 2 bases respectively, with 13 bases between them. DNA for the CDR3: TGTGCCAGTAGTGTTGGACTGTCTACCTACGAGCAGTACTTC. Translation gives CASSVGLSTYEQYF.

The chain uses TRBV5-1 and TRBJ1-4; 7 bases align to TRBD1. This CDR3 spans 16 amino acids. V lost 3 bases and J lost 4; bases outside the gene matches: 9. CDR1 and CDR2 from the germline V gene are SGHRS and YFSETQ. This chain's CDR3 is CASSYAPGQSNEKLFF. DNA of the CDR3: TGCGCCAGCAGCTACGCTCCGGGACAGAGTAATGAAAAACTGTTTTTT.